This T cell receptor beta chain was recovered during a study of post-analysis software for immune sequencing data. At the level of the study: Multiple sclerosis in the patients followed relapsing-remitting, secondary progressive and progressive-relapsing courses. Findings and caveats of the study: A significant reduction in normalized Chao1 diversity was observed in multiple sclerosis patients versus controls. F measure grouped same-batch samples tightly together. TRBV5-6, TRBV5-1 and TRBV20-1 were among roughly five TRBV segments more frequent in patients than controls.

Unique molecular identifiers were present in the TCR beta cDNA libraries. TCRdb re-derived calls from the PCR reads in MiXCR, one entry per CDR3 protein. Seen here are some 890,000 distinct CDR3 sequences, roughly 50% observed once, and the top ten hold 4.6%. On this clonotype itself: Its antigen remains unidentified.

Trimming took 6 bases from V and 3 from J, leaving 20 bases between them. The germline CDR1 and CDR2 sequences are MNHEY and SVGAGI. CDR3 size: 16 residues. Sequencing was performed on blood. The source is a girl aged 5-17 years with multiple sclerosis. V gene TRBV6-5 combines with J gene TRBJ1-1, with TRBD1 as a possible D gene (5 bases). As DNA, the CDR3 is TGTGCCAGCAGCCCCAACGTAGGGGCTAGGGACACTGAAGCTTTCTTT. It translates to CASSPNVGARDTEAFF.